The rows below give T cell receptor beta chains drawn from one sample of a study of T cell responses to AZD1222 COVID-19 vaccine. Only in-frame clones appear in the TCRdb table, and some are missing; sequencing was by immunoSEQ multiplex PCR. The sample shows 25,000 to 35,000 clones, about 94% of them seen only once. The sample in question was peripheral blood, obtained on day 0 of AZD1222 vaccination. All receptors come from an adult in good health. Each CDR3 is given with its conserved first and last residue.

v_call	j_call	cdr3_aa
TRBV5-6	TRBJ1-1	CASSADGVEAFF
TRBV9	TRBJ2-1	CASSVGLAGIYNEQFF
TRBV5-1	TRBJ2-5	CASSLSGGKETQYF
TRBV7-9	TRBJ2-7	CASSPHPSSYEQYF
TRBV2	TRBJ1-1	CASKRKRDTEAFF
TRBV6-4	TRBJ2-2	CASSFLPGQGASGELFF
TRBV20-1	TRBJ2-3	CSASSSGPGTANTDTQYF
TRBV5-1	TRBJ1-3	CASSLAPGGASGNTIYF
TRBV27	TRBJ1-2	CASSSGQGVMGYTF
TRBV15	TRBJ2-1	CATGLNNEQFF
TRBV19	TRBJ2-7	CASSTPWTDEQYF
TRBV30	TRBJ1-6	CAWSVEDRGNSPLHF
TRBV5-1	TRBJ2-1	CASSLPSGRAGSYNEQFF
TRBV5-1	TRBJ1-4	CASSLSVPNEKLFF
TRBV7-9	TRBJ2-7	CASSFSREQYF
TRBV6-5	TRBJ2-7	CASSWGATAYEQYF
TRBV7-6	TRBJ2-2	CASSLESGGDLTGELFF